This entry lists 3 T cell receptor beta chains sequenced from one sample in a study of blood T cell repertoires in COVID-19. The repertoire was sequenced with immunoSEQ multiplex PCR; TCRdb's copy has only in-frame clones and lacks some. The sample carries roughly 250,000 clones, 80% to 90% recorded once. What was sequenced was PBMCs or T cells enriched from blood (not recorded which). Every receptor here comes from a woman aged 25 to 39 with acute COVID-19.

V is TRBV2 and J is TRBJ2-7; the D gene is possibly TRBD2 (6 bases). The CDR3 has 18 residues. V was cut by 2 bases and J by 2 bases, with 22 bases left in between. From germline, CDR1 is SNHLY and CDR2 FYNNEI. The CDR3 DNA reads as TGTGCCAGCAGTGAACGTTTAGCGGAGATCAATTCTCCCTACGAGCAGTACTTC. Its protein product is CASSERLAEINSPYEQYF. The entire variable domain, with the rest obtained from reference TRBV2 and TRBJ2-7, is as follows: EPEVTQTPSHQVTQMGQEVILRCVPISNHLYFYWYRQILGQKVEFLVSFYNNEISEKSEIFDDQFSVERPDGSNFTLKIRSTKLEDSAMYFCASSERLAEINSPYEQYFGPGTRLTVT.

The chain couples TRBV6-5 to TRBJ1-1, with D unresolved. The CDR3 loop spans 13 amino acids. The V end was cut by 7 bases, the J end by 2 bases, with 11 bases between. CDR1 is MNHEY, CDR2 SVGAGI, per germline. This CDR3 is CASTGNLNTEAFF. In DNA form, the CDR3 reads TGTGCCAGCACCGGGAACCTCAACACTGAAGCTTTCTTT.

V and J are TRBV6-5 and TRBJ2-1; 8 bases match TRBD2. The CDR3 has 14 amino acids. CDR1 is MNHEY, CDR2 SVGAGI, per germline. J gave up 10 bases and V 0 bases, and 5 bases lay outside the gene matches. The CDR3 coding sequence is TGTGCCAGCAGTTACTCGAGGATAGCGGGGGAGCAGTTCTTC. This sequence encodes CASSYSRIAGEQFF.